A single sample gave rise to the 21 T cell receptor beta chains below, sequenced in a study of immune cell composition in non-small cell lung cancer. Using immunoSEQ multiplex PCR, the repertoire was profiled, and TCRdb retains in-frame clones only, with some absent. The profile covers around 6,300 clones, with approximately 71% appearing a single time and less than 8% taken by the ten largest. Normal lung was taken at the farthest possible site, at least 3 cm from tumour. The sample consisted of non-adjacent lung tissue. These TCRs come from a human donor with non-small cell lung cancer.

In DNA, the CDR3 is TGTGCCAGCAGTTTGCAGGGCATGAACACTGAAGCTTTCTTT. This encodes CASSLQGMNTEAFF. J is TRBJ1-1 and V is TRBV28, with D possibly TRBD1 on 5 matching bases. CDR1 and CDR2 (germline): MDHEN, SYDVKM. The CDR3 is made up of 14 amino acids. Trimming removed 3 bases at V and 0 bases at J, with 8 bases between.

The rearrangement uses TRBV7-6 and TRBJ2-7; 12 nucleotides line up with TRBD2. Losses at the gene ends were 1 base for V and 3 bases for J; bases not matched to a gene: 4. Germline CDR1 is SGHVS and CDR2 is FNYEAQ. This CDR3 contains 16 residues. CDR3 protein: CASSLEGTSGRYEQYF. As DNA, the CDR3 is TGTGCCAGCAGCTTAGAGGGGACTAGCGGGCGCTACGAGCAGTACTTC.

CDR3 region: CASSLVSSGREGETQYF. The CDR3 nucleotides are TGTGCCAGCAGCTTGGTGTCTAGCGGGAGAGAAGGAGAGACCCAGTACTTC. This rearrangement joins TRBV5-6 to TRBJ2-5; TRBD2 matches at 10 bases. The CDR3 loop spans 17 amino acids. Per the germline V gene, CDR1 is SGHDT and CDR2 is YYEEEE. V lost 0 bases, J lost 4 bases, and 9 bases stayed unmatched. The full variable domain, with the rest looked up from reference TRBV5-6 and TRBJ2-5, is DAGVTQSPTHLIKTRGQQVTLRCSPKSGHDTVSWYQQALGQGPQFIFQYYEEEERQRGNFPDRFSGHQFPNYSSELNVNALLLGDSALYLCASSLVSSGREGETQYFGPGTRLLVL.

The chain links TRBV27 to TRBJ2-3, with D possibly TRBD2 on 6 matching bases. Trimming cost V 8 bases and J 0 bases, with 18 bases left between them. Germline CDR1 MNHEY, CDR2 SMNVEV (reference sequence). The CDR3 runs 16 residues. The CDR3 spells CASRETSGFSTDTQYF. CDR3 DNA sequence: TGTGCCAGCCGTGAGACTAGTGGGTTTAGCACAGATACGCAGTATTTT.

The V call is TRBV7-9, the J call TRBJ2-2, with 8 bases aligning to TRBD1. J was trimmed by 5 bases and V by 5 bases; bases with no gene match: 7. Germline assignment: CDR1 SEHNR and CDR2 FQNEAQ (reference sequence). This CDR3 has 15 amino acids. CDR3 nucleotides: TGTGCCAGCAGCCCGACAGGGGCGGAGACCGGGGAGCTGTTTTTT. Protein product: CASSPTGAETGELFF.

The V gene is TRBV5-1, the J gene TRBJ2-2; 16 nucleotides match TRBD2. Germline loops: CDR1 SGHRS, CDR2 YFSETQ. Trimming took 4 bases from V and 5 from J; bases not matched to a gene: 2. The CDR3 sequence is 16 residues long. DNA for the CDR3: TGCGCCAGCAGCAAGGGACTAGCGGGGGGGACCGGGGAGCTGTTTTTT. It codes for CASSKGLAGGTGELFF. The full variable domain, completed using reference TRBV5-1 and TRBJ2-2, is KAGVTQTPRYLIKTRGQQVTLSCSPISGHRSVSWYQQTPGQGLQFLFEYFSETQRNKGNFPGRFSGRQFSNSRSEMNVSTLELGDSALYLCASSKGLAGGTGELFFGEGSRLTVL.

V gene TRBV30 combines with J gene TRBJ1-3, with D unresolved. There are 14 residues in the CDR3. The ends were cut back, 5 bases at V and 0 bases at J, with 11 bases in the middle. CDR1 is GTSNPN, CDR2 SVGIG, per germline (reference sequence). The CDR3 sequence is CAWGGLRSGNTIYF. CDR3 nucleotide sequence: TGTGCCTGGGGAGGACTGCGCTCTGGAAACACCATATATTTT.

In this sample, this clone turned up once. The CDR3 coding sequence is TGTGCCAGCAGCTTAGGGACAGGGGAGCCCTACGAGCAGTACTTC. It specifies CASSLGTGEPYEQYF. The chain links TRBV7-8 to TRBJ2-7; 9 bases map to TRBD1. Trimming cost V 1 base and J 2 bases; bases outside gene matches: 3. In germline, CDR1 is SGHVS, CDR2 FQNEAQ. CDR3 length equals 15 residues.

The chain recombines TRBV11-1 with TRBJ2-3; 8 bases are shared with TRBD2. From germline, CDR1 is SGHAT and CDR2 FQDESV (reference sequence). The ends lost 5 bases at V and 4 bases at J; junction bases unmatched: 5. The CDR3 is 14 residues long. The CDR3 DNA reads as TGTGCCAGCAGCAAGCGGGAGAGGTCAGATACGCAGTATTTT. Translated: CASSKRERSDTQYF.

The chain joins TRBV19 to TRBJ1-4; weak D call: TRBD1 (5 bases). This CDR3 has 14 amino acids. Germline V gene sequence: CDR1 LNHDA, CDR2 SQIVND (reference sequence). The V end lost 7 bases, the J end lost 0 bases, and 9 bases lay between the germline ends. Here the CDR3 DNA reads TGTGCCAGTACCCGACAGACAACTAATGAAAAACTGTTTTTT. It encodes CASTRQTTNEKLFF.

This clone turned up a few times. V usage is TRBV5-4 and J usage is TRBJ1-1; TRBD1 might be the D (6 bases). The CDR3 is 13 amino acids. Per the germline V gene, CDR1 is SGHNT and CDR2 is YYREEE (reference sequence). V was shortened by 0 bases and J by 4 bases, with 7 bases between the two germline ends. Here the CDR3 reads CASSLDRATEAFF. In DNA, the CDR3 is TGTGCCAGCAGCTTGGACAGGGCCACTGAAGCTTTCTTT.

This clone is deemed medium-sized. The rearrangement joins TRBV27 to TRBJ1-6; 7 positions match TRBD1. Trimming took 3 bases from V and 6 from J; bases not matched to a gene: 5. The CDR3 covers 15 residues. Germline V CDR1 and CDR2: MNHEY, SMNVEV (reference sequence). CDR3 nucleotides: TGTGCCAGCAGTTTGGGACAGTCAGCTAATTCACCCCTCCACTTT. As protein: CASSLGQSANSPLHF.

The chain is built from TRBV27 and TRBJ2-2; D is possibly TRBD2 (6 bases). Trimming pared 5 bases from V and 2 bases from J, leaving 12 bases between. CDR1 is MNHEY and CDR2 is SMNVEV in the germline V gene (reference sequence). CDR3 length: 15 residues. The CDR3 DNA sequence: TGTGCCAGCAGTCCCGGGACTTTTAACACCGGGGAGCTGTTTTTT. Translated: CASSPGTFNTGELFF.

The J gene is TRBJ2-3, the V gene TRBV15, with 14 bases lining up with TRBD2. Unmatched junction bases numbered 5, after V lost 0 bases and J lost 0 bases. Germline V gene sequence: CDR1 LNHNV, CDR2 YYDKDF (reference sequence). There are 19 residues in the CDR3. The CDR3 is CATSRDWTSGRTSTDTQYF. DNA for the CDR3: TGTGCCACCAGCAGAGATTGGACTAGCGGGAGGACTAGCACAGATACGCAGTATTTT. The full variable domain, with the rest looked up from reference TRBV15 and TRBJ2-3, is DAMVIQNPRYQVTQFGKPVTLSCSQTLNHNVMYWYQQKSSQAPKLLFHYYDKDFNNEADTPDNFQSRRPNTSFCFLDIRSPGLGDTAMYLCATSRDWTSGRTSTDTQYFGPGTRLTVL.

The gene calls are TRBV27 and TRBJ2-2; tentatively, D is TRBD1 (5 bases). V lost 0 bases to trimming and J lost 7 bases, with 15 bases between them. The CDR3 length is 16 residues. The germline V gene encodes CDR1 MNHEY and CDR2 SMNVEV (reference sequence). CDR3 in amino acids: CASSLSGQGFVGELFF. In DNA, the CDR3 is TGTGCCAGCAGTTTATCGGGCCAGGGATTCGTCGGGGAGCTGTTTTTT.

In DNA, the CDR3 is TGTGCCAGCTCACCGATTGGGACTAACACCATATATTTT. This gives the protein CASSPIGTNTIYF. The J gene is TRBJ1-3, the V gene TRBV18; TRBD1 is a possible D gene (5 bases). Germline V gene sequence: CDR1 KGHSH, CDR2 LQKENI. There are 13 residues in the CDR3. The V end lost 3 bases, the J end lost 7 bases, and 10 bases lay between the germline ends.

The CDR3 bases are TGCGCCAGCAGCTTAGGGAGTAGCAATCAAGAGACCCAGTACTTC. Translation: CASSLGSSNQETQYF. This chain joins TRBV5-1 and TRBJ2-5, with a weak D call TRBD2 (5 bases). The V gene lost 2 bases and the J gene lost 2 bases, with 13 bases spanning the gap. CDR1 and CDR2 (germline): SGHRS, YFSETQ. This CDR3 has 15 amino acids.

This clone came up a few times. J is TRBJ2-5 and V is TRBV5-1; 10 bases match TRBD2. The CDR3 spans 18 residues. After removal of 2 bases from V and 0 bases from J, the junction contained 10 bases not matched to a gene. Per germline, CDR1 SGHRS and CDR2 YFSETQ. The CDR3 is CASSFVGGLAENQETQYF. The DNA for the CDR3 is TGCGCCAGCAGCTTTGTTGGCGGACTAGCGGAGAACCAAGAGACCCAGTACTTC. Full variable domain (remainder filled in from reference TRBV5-1 and TRBJ2-5): KAGVTQTPRYLIKTRGQQVTLSCSPISGHRSVSWYQQTPGQGLQFLFEYFSETQRNKGNFPGRFSGRQFSNSRSEMNVSTLELGDSALYLCASSFVGGLAENQETQYFGPGTRLLVL.

V is TRBV5-4 and J is TRBJ2-3; tentatively, D is TRBD2 (5 bases). V was trimmed by 4 bases and J by 4 bases, leaving 16 bases between them. This CDR3 has 15 amino acids. Per the germline V gene, CDR1 is SGHNT and CDR2 is YYREEE (reference sequence). DNA for the CDR3: TGTGCCAGCAGCCCCGGGATCGCTGGGTCAGATACGCAGTATTTT. This codes for CASSPGIAGSDTQYF. The whole variable domain, remainder taken from reference TRBV5-4 and TRBJ2-3, is ETGVTQSPTHLIKTRGQQVTLRCSSQSGHNTVSWYQQALGQGPQFIFQYYREEENGRGNFPPRFSGLQFPNYSSELNVNALELDDSALYLCASSPGIAGSDTQYFGPGTRLTVL.

V is TRBV5-6 and J is TRBJ1-2, with no clear D. The germline gives CDR1 SGHDT, CDR2 YYEEEE. V was clipped by 0 bases and J by 3 bases, with 12 bases between them. The CDR3 consists of 15 residues. This CDR3 reads CASSLVRGVDYGYTF. The CDR3 region has the DNA TGTGCCAGCAGCTTGGTTCGGGGTGTGGACTATGGCTACACCTTC.

J is TRBJ2-7 and V is TRBV5-1; TRBD2 aligns across 9 bases. V gave up 2 bases and J gave up 2 bases; unmatched junction bases: 5. The CDR3 loop spans 15 amino acids. From germline, CDR1 is SGHRS and CDR2 YFSETQ. The DNA for the CDR3 is TGCGCCAGCAGCTTAGTGTCTAGCGGGGCCTACGAGCAGTACTTC. Translating it yields CASSLVSSGAYEQYF.